The next 30 T cell receptor beta chains were all read from a single sample in a study of T-cell memory formation after mild COVID-19. In TCRdb, the 5' RACE reads were re-called with MiXCR into one record per CDR3 protein. The sample lists 200,000 to 250,000 distinct CDR3 sequences, about 11% occurring once. Sequencing was done on a sample of PBMCs or a T cell subset sorted from them (not recorded which). These receptors originate from a man in his late teens or twenties who had mild COVID-19 (a few samples of this study predate the infection). Cell type and time point are not known.

This clonotype was seen more than once but under ten times. This chain connects TRBV5-1 to TRBJ1-5; no clear D. The V end was cut by 0 bases, the J end by 5 bases, with 6 bases between. Per germline, CDR1 SGHRS and CDR2 YFSETQ. This CDR3 comprises 13 residues. The CDR3 loop reads CASSLGEHQPQHF. CDR3 DNA: TGCGCCAGCAGCTTGGGGGAACATCAGCCCCAGCATTTT.

This clonotype has more than one count but fewer than ten. This chain's CDR3 is CASRRGAPNQPQHF. The CDR3 nucleotides read TGTGCCAGCCGGCGAGGGGCCCCTAATCAGCCCCAGCATTTT. The chain links TRBV6-5 to TRBJ1-5; a possible D gene is TRBD1 (5 bases). Germline loops: CDR1 MNHEY, CDR2 SVGAGI. The CDR3 has 14 amino acids. The germline V and J ends were trimmed by 8 bases and 4 bases, with 15 bases remaining between them.

The chain recombines TRBV7-9 with TRBJ2-7; no reliable D call. V shed 3 bases and J shed 6 bases, with 15 bases lying between them. The CDR3 spans 14 residues. The V gene's germline CDR1 is SEHNR and CDR2 FQNEAQ (reference sequence). CDR3 sequence: CASSFYTGLPEQYF. The CDR3 coding sequence is TGTGCCAGCAGCTTCTATACGGGTCTGCCCGAGCAGTACTTC. Full variable domain (outside the CDR3, taken from reference TRBV7-9 and TRBJ2-7): DTGVSQNPRHKITKRGQNVTFRCDPISEHNRLYWYRQTLGQGPEFLTYFQNEAQLEKSRLLSDRFSAERPKGSFSTLEIQRTEQGDSAMYLCASSFYTGLPEQYFGPGTRLTVT.

Many counts were recorded for this clonotype. Here the CDR3 reads CSVGDRVSSLTDTQYF. In nucleotides, the CDR3 is TGCAGCGTCGGGGACAGGGTTTCGTCCCTTACAGATACGCAGTATTTT. V is TRBV29-1 and J is TRBJ2-3; 9 nucleotides line up with TRBD1. CDR3 size: 16 residues. CDR1 SQVTM and CDR2 ANQGSEA come from the germline V gene. Trimming took 6 bases from V and 3 from J; bases not matched to a gene: 13.

This chain connects TRBV5-1 to TRBJ2-1; TRBD2 aligns across 8 bases. The germline gives CDR1 SGHRS, CDR2 YFSETQ. The CDR3 runs 16 residues. V shed 4 bases, J shed 7 bases, and the junction held 13 bases outside the gene matches. CDR3 coding DNA: TGCGCCAGCAGCACCACAGCGGGGGCCACGGGGAATGAGCAGTTCTTC. Its protein is CASSTTAGATGNEQFF.

This chain links TRBV14 with TRBJ2-2; tentative D call: TRBD1 (6 bases). The CDR3 extends over 17 amino acids. The V gene's germline CDR1 is SGHDN and CDR2 FVKESK. V shed 1 base and J shed 4 bases, with 16 bases lying between them. The CDR3 bases are TGTGCCAGCAGCCAAGGTGGGACGGGACACTTCACCGGGGAGCTGTTTTTT. Protein: CASSQGGTGHFTGELFF.

The J gene is TRBJ1-2, the V gene TRBV18; D is ambiguous. Looked up from germline, CDR1 is KGHSH and CDR2 is LQKENI. The CDR3 runs to 14 residues. V dropped 2 bases and J dropped 5 bases, with 12 bases sitting between them. This chain's CDR3 is CASSPDGGQYGYTF. The CDR3 DNA sequence: TGTGCCAGCTCACCAGACGGAGGGCAGTATGGCTACACCTTC.

This chain's CDR3 is CASSFALASPLHF. The CDR3 DNA reads as TGTGCCAGCAGTTTCGCGTTAGCTTCACCCCTCCACTTT. The rearrangement joins TRBV12-3 or TRBV12-4 to TRBJ1-6, with unresolved D. The CDR3 is made up of 13 amino acids. Trimming took off 3 bases at V and 9 bases at J, with 9 bases between the two ends.

This clonotype was counted ten times or more. The chain is built from TRBV20-1 and TRBJ2-1; D call uncertain. The V gene's germline CDR1 is DFQATT and CDR2 SNEGSKA (reference sequence). The V gene lost 5 bases and the J gene lost 12 bases, with 11 bases spanning the gap. CDR3 length: 10 amino acids. The CDR3 DNA reads as TGCAGTGCTCCCACCCCTCGGCAGTTCTTC. This codes for CSAPTPRQFF.

This clonotype was observed once. The genes are TRBV5-6 and TRBJ2-7, with 11 bases fitting TRBD1. V trimming: 4 bases; J trimming: 6 bases; junction bases outside the gene matches: 6. The CDR3 is made up of 14 amino acids. The V gene's germline CDR1 is SGHDT and CDR2 YYEEEE. The CDR3 spells CASSQDRGLFEQYV. The CDR3 DNA reads TGTGCCAGCAGCCAGGACAGGGGGCTGTTCGAGCAGTACGTC.

This clonotype appeared a few times. Here the CDR3 reads CASSYGWSAPFEFF. The DNA for the CDR3 is TGTGCCAGCAGTTATGGTTGGTCGGCCCCTTTTGAGTTCTTC. This chain connects TRBV6-5 to TRBJ2-1, with D hard to call. The germline V and J ends were trimmed by 3 bases and 14 bases, with 20 bases remaining between them. CDR1 MNHEY and CDR2 SVGAGI come from the germline V gene. The CDR3 loop spans 14 amino acids.

This chain connects TRBV20-1 to TRBJ2-7; either TRBD1 or TRBD2 may fit D (6 bases each). Trimming took 6 bases from V and 0 from J, leaving 18 bases between them. CDR3 length: 15 amino acids. CDR1 and CDR2 (germline): DFQATT, SNEGSKA (reference sequence). CDR3 nucleotide sequence: TGCAGTGCGCAGATCGGGGGCTCAAGCTCCTACGAGCAGTACTTC. It translates to CSAQIGGSSSYEQYF.

The CDR3 coding sequence is TGCGCCAGCAGCCAAGGGTCCAACGAGCAGTACTTC. It specifies CASSQGSNEQYF. The chain joins TRBV4-1 to TRBJ2-7; D not certain. V lost 1 base and J lost 5, with 6 bases in between. Germline-derived CDR1 and CDR2 are MGHRA and YSYEKL. The CDR3 consists of 12 residues.

The sample holds a few counts of this clonotype. The genes are TRBV12-3 or TRBV12-4 and TRBJ2-1, with D perhaps TRBD1 or TRBD2 (5 bases each). This CDR3 spans 13 amino acids. V was cut by 8 bases and J by 0 bases, with 8 bases left in between. The CDR3 sequence is CASRGSSYNEQFF. Here the CDR3 DNA reads TGTGCCAGCCGGGGCAGCTCCTACAATGAGCAGTTCTTC.

Ten or more counts support this clonotype. This chain joins TRBV5-1 and TRBJ2-5, with 10 nucleotides matching TRBD2. CDR1 and CDR2 (germline): SGHRS, YFSETQ. The CDR3 is 14 amino acids. Trimming at V came to 0 bases and at J to 4 bases, leaving 0 bases not matched to a gene. The CDR3 coding sequence is TGCGCCAGCAGCTTGGGGACTAGCGGAGAGACCCAGTACTTC. This gives the protein CASSLGTSGETQYF.

In the case of this clonotype: This clone may be a read error of a much larger clone one base away. The gene calls are TRBV4-3 and TRBJ2-5; the D is unclear. The CDR3 has 11 amino acids. V lost 0 bases to trimming and J lost 7 bases, with 3 bases between them. The V gene's germline CDR1 is LGHNA and CDR2 YSLEER. CDR3 sequence (DNA): TGCGCCAGCAGCCAAGAAGCGACCCAGTACTTC. It specifies CASSQEATQYF.

The chain has TRBV5-1 and TRBJ1-5, with D unresolved. The ends were cut back, 2 bases at V and 3 bases at J, with 12 bases in the middle. CDR1 and CDR2 (germline): SGHRS, YFSETQ. This CDR3 contains 15 residues. The DNA of the CDR3 is TGCGCCAGCAGCTTCGATAGCAGCTACAATCAGCCCCAGCATTTT. Translating gives CASSFDSSYNQPQHF. The whole variable domain, remainder taken from reference TRBV5-1 and TRBJ1-5, is KAGVTQTPRYLIKTRGQQVTLSCSPISGHRSVSWYQQTPGQGLQFLFEYFSETQRNKGNFPGRFSGRQFSNSRSEMNVSTLELGDSALYLCASSFDSSYNQPQHFGDGTRLSIL.

This clonotype was seen a few times. The gene calls are TRBV12-3 or TRBV12-4 and TRBJ1-1; the D gene is possibly TRBD1 (6 bases). V was trimmed by 3 bases and J by 2 bases, leaving 10 bases between them. There are 14 residues in the CDR3. CDR3 sequence (DNA): TGTGCCAGCAGTTTGAGGGGGATAAACACTGAAGCTTTCTTT. It yields the protein CASSLRGINTEAFF.

Many counts were recorded for this clonotype. The chain is built from TRBV4-1 and TRBJ2-4; 8 bases are a match to TRBD1. The CDR3 sequence is 16 residues long. Germline assignment: CDR1 MGHRA and CDR2 YSYEKL. V lost 4 bases, J lost 0 bases, and 5 bases stayed unmatched. The CDR3 protein is CASSLPGQEAKNIQYF. The CDR3 DNA follows: TGCGCCAGCAGCCTCCCGGGACAGGAAGCCAAAAACATTCAGTACTTC.

The CDR3 loop is CSARVDWNTEAFF. For the CDR3, the DNA is TGCAGTGCTAGAGTAGACTGGAACACTGAAGCTTTCTTT. The rearrangement uses TRBV20-1 and TRBJ1-1, with D unclear. There are 13 residues in the CDR3. Trimming removed 1 base from V and 1 base from J, with 7 bases in between. Germline V gene data show CDR1 as DFQATT and CDR2 as SNEGSKA (reference sequence).

This chain connects TRBV6-5 to TRBJ2-3; D gene uncertain. V was pared by 7 bases and J by 2 bases, with 13 bases between. CDR3 length equals 14 residues. Germline assignment: CDR1 MNHEY and CDR2 SVGAGI. CDR3 region: CASNRRRITDTQYF. CDR3 in DNA: TGTGCCAGCAACCGTCGACGGATCACAGATACGCAGTATTTT.

This clonotype has a handful of counts. The J gene is TRBJ1-1, the V gene TRBV29-1, with D uncertain. Looked up from germline, CDR1 is SQVTM and CDR2 is ANQGSEA. Trimming stripped 5 bases from V and 6 bases from J, with 13 bases between. This CDR3 spans 12 amino acids. The CDR3 nucleotides are TGCAGCGTTAAGGGAGGAATATCTGAAGCTTTCTTT. Its translation: CSVKGGISEAFF.

This clonotype occurred many times. The CDR3 reads CASSNLGEQFF. CDR3 coding DNA: TGTGCCAGCAGTAATCTGGGTGAGCAGTTCTTC. This chain joins TRBV7-2 and TRBJ2-1; D call uncertain. CDR1 is SGHTA and CDR2 is FQGNSA in the germline V gene. The ends were cut back, 6 bases at V and 9 bases at J, with 9 bases in the middle. This CDR3 comprises 11 residues. The full variable domain, its missing parts supplied by reference TRBV7-2 and TRBJ2-1, is GAGVSQSPSNKVTEKGKDVELRCDPISGHTALYWYRQSLGQGLEFLIYFQGNSAPDKSGLPSDRFSAERTGGSVSTLTIQRTQQEDSAVYLCASSNLGEQFFGPGTRLTVL.

This clonotype has only a few counts. The chain joins TRBV4-3 to TRBJ1-3, with D unclear. The V and J ends lost 3 bases and 2 bases respectively, with 14 bases between them. This CDR3 spans 16 amino acids. CDR1 and CDR2 (germline): LGHNA, YSLEER. CDR3 bases: TGCGCCAGCAGCCATGACTACACGGCAACTGGAAACACCATATATTTT. The encoded protein is CASSHDYTATGNTIYF.

This clonotype was counted between two and nine times. This chain uses TRBV12-3 or TRBV12-4 with TRBJ2-7; 8 bases match TRBD1. The trim removed 5 bases at V and 4 bases at J, leaving 4 bases unmatched. The CDR3 is 13 amino acids. In DNA form, the CDR3 reads TGTGCCAGCAGTGAAAGGGACAGGTACGAGCAGTACTTC. Translation: CASSERDRYEQYF.

The chain employs TRBV7-2 and TRBJ2-3, with TRBD2 matching 12 bases. CDR1 is SGHTA and CDR2 is FQGNSA in the germline V gene. V shed 3 bases, J shed 10 bases, and the junction held 11 bases outside the gene matches. CDR3 length: 16 residues. CDR3 sequence (DNA): TGTGCCAGCAGCTTGACTAGCGGGGGCCACGTGGGTGCGCAGTATTTT. This translates into CASSLTSGGHVGAQYF.

In its sample, this clonotype was seen a few times. This chain uses TRBV6-1 with TRBJ1-1, with D possibly TRBD1 on 5 matching bases. In germline, CDR1 is MNHNS, CDR2 SASEGT. Trimming stripped 0 bases from V and 4 bases from J, with 9 bases between. This CDR3 comprises 14 residues. CDR3 DNA: TGTGCCAGCAGTGAAGCAGGGGTGGGCACTGAAGCTTTCTTT. This codes for CASSEAGVGTEAFF.

This chain links TRBV7-2 with TRBJ2-1; 7 bases are shared with TRBD1. V shed 5 bases and J 9 bases; nucleotides not matched to a gene: 7. Germline V gene sequence: CDR1 SGHTA, CDR2 FQGNSA. The CDR3 loop spans 13 amino acids. CDR3 DNA sequence: TGTGCCAGCAGCGCGGACAGGTTTGGTGAGCAGTTCTTC. Protein: CASSADRFGEQFF.

This sequence joins TRBV5-1 and TRBJ1-6; possible D gene TRBD1, 6 bases. CDR1 SGHRS and CDR2 YFSETQ come from the germline V gene. Trimming shortened V by 4 bases and J by 10 bases, and 21 bases separated the two germline ends. The CDR3 extends over 16 amino acids. In DNA form, the CDR3 reads TGCGCCAGCAGCGCCGAAACAACAGGGTCTGGATCACCCCTCCACTTT. Protein product: CASSAETTGSGSPLHF.

This chain connects TRBV6-5 to TRBJ1-1; 8 bases are shared with TRBD1. The CDR3 has 15 residues. Germline V gene data show CDR1 as MNHEY and CDR2 as SVGAGI. With 5 bases clipped from V and 6 bases from J, the junction kept 11 bases outside the gene matches. The CDR3 DNA reads as TGTGCCAGCAGTCCCCGGACAGGGAGAACAGCTGAAGCTTTCTTT. Its protein product is CASSPRTGRTAEAFF.